This entry lists 16 T cell receptor beta chains sequenced from one sample in a study of molecular identifiers for immune sequencing clone quantification. From the PCR reads, TCRdb called clonotypes with MiXCR, one entry per CDR3 protein. This sample yields about 640,000 distinct CDR3 sequences, of which about 20% are seen a single time; under 0.95% belongs to the top ten. Sequencing was carried out using naive CD8+ T cells from blood, with Jurkat cell RNA spiked in. This sample's subset: FACS-sorted CD8+CD4-CCR7+CD45RA+ naive T cells. The source is a human donor in good health. Some libraries in this study had Jurkat cell RNA spiked in.

At least ten counts were recorded for this clonotype. The gene calls are TRBV2 and TRBJ2-3; 8 bases fit TRBD2. This CDR3 is built from 15 residues. Losses at the gene ends were 5 bases for V and 0 bases for J; bases not matched to a gene: 4. Germline V gene data show CDR1 as SNHLY and CDR2 as FYNNEI. This chain's CDR3 is CASSTIAGSTDTQYF. The CDR3 bases are TGTGCCAGCAGTACCATAGCGGGAAGCACAGATACGCAGTATTTT.

In its sample, this clonotype was seen many times. The genes are TRBV7-2 and TRBJ2-3; TRBD2 matches at 10 bases. Germline V CDR1 and CDR2: SGHTA, FQGNSA. The trim removed 3 bases at V and 6 bases at J, leaving 9 bases unmatched. This CDR3 contains 16 residues. CDR3 in amino acids: CASSLGLAGGADTQYF. CDR3 DNA: TGTGCCAGCAGCTTGGGATTAGCGGGGGGCGCGGATACGCAGTATTTT.

This clonotype was seen a handful of times. The V and J genes are TRBV7-3 and TRBJ2-1, with 10 bases matching TRBD2. Germline V CDR1 and CDR2: SGHTA, FQGTGA. The CDR3 sequence is 15 residues long. V was clipped by 5 bases and J by 7 bases; unmatched bases: 8. CDR3 region: CASSLLAGSMNEQFF. The DNA for the CDR3 is TGTGCCAGCAGCCTACTAGCGGGATCCATGAATGAGCAGTTCTTC.

This clonotype was counted between two and nine times. V and J are TRBV2 and TRBJ2-7; 7 nucleotides match TRBD1. Trimming at V came to 7 bases and at J to 1 base, leaving 7 bases not matched to a gene. The CDR3 contains 14 residues. The germline V gene encodes CDR1 SNHLY and CDR2 FYNNEI. The chain's CDR3 is CASNPGQFSYEQYF. The CDR3, as DNA: TGTGCCAGCAATCCGGGACAGTTTTCCTACGAGCAGTACTTC. The variable domain in full, with the rest retrieved from reference TRBV2 and TRBJ2-7, is EPEVTQTPSHQVTQMGQEVILRCVPISNHLYFYWYRQILGQKVEFLVSFYNNEISEKSEIFDDQFSVERPDGSNFTLKIRSTKLEDSAMYFCASNPGQFSYEQYFGPGTRLTVT.

Only a few counts were recorded for this clonotype. V gene TRBV4-1 combines with J gene TRBJ2-3, with D maybe TRBD1 (5 bases). From germline, CDR1 is MGHRA and CDR2 YSYEKL. The CDR3 totals 14 residues. V lost 2 bases and J 2 bases, leaving 8 bases between the germline ends. The CDR3 region has the DNA TGCGCCAGCAGCCAAACAGGTTACACAGATACGCAGTATTTT. It codes for CASSQTGYTDTQYF.

This clonotype was picked up many times. The J gene is TRBJ2-7, the V gene TRBV29-1, with a weak D call TRBD1 (6 bases). CDR3 size: 14 residues. Germline CDR1 reads SQVTM; CDR2 reads ANQGSEA. Trimming pared 4 bases from V and 1 base from J, leaving 14 bases between. Here the CDR3 DNA reads TGCAGCGTTGTTAAGGGGGACCAGTCCTACGAGCAGTACTTC. Amino acids: CSVVKGDQSYEQYF.

Concerning this clonotype itself: This clone may be a read error of a much larger clone one base away. This chain joins TRBV10-2 and TRBJ1-1; D may be TRBD1 (6 bases). CDR3 size: 13 residues. In germline, CDR1 is WSHSY, CDR2 SAAADI. This CDR3 reads CASSDWRDTEALF. CDR3 in DNA: TGCGCCAGCAGTGACTGGAGGGACACTGAAGCTCTCTTT.

This clonotype was counted ten times or more. This chain connects TRBV24-1 to TRBJ2-3, with D perhaps matching TRBD2 (6 bases). CDR1 is KGHDR, CDR2 SFDVKD, per germline. Deletions cut 2 bases from V and 4 bases from J, with 6 bases between. This CDR3 has 13 residues. CDR3 sequence (DNA): TGTGCCACCAGTGATTCGGGGGCAGATACGCAGTATTTT. Its protein product is CATSDSGADTQYF.

This clonotype was seen more than once but under ten times. The chain is built from TRBV27 and TRBJ1-1; TRBD1 is a possible D gene (6 bases). CDR1 and CDR2 (germline): MNHEY, SMNVEV (reference sequence). V was pared by 3 bases and J by 1 base, with 12 bases between. The CDR3 is made up of 15 amino acids. CDR3 region: CASSLWGGQNTEAFF. The DNA of the CDR3 is TGTGCCAGCAGTTTGTGGGGGGGGCAGAACACTGAAGCTTTCTTT.

This clonotype showed up just a few times. The gene calls are TRBV15 and TRBJ1-6, with no clear D. V was pared by 0 bases and J by 9 bases, with 15 bases between. The CDR3 totals 16 residues. Germline V lookup: CDR1 LNHNV, CDR2 YYDKDF (reference sequence). The CDR3 protein is CATSRDFGEVLSPLHF. CDR3 in DNA: TGTGCCACCAGCAGAGATTTTGGGGAAGTTCTTTCACCCCTCCACTTT. Supplemented by reference TRBV15 and TRBJ1-6, the full variable domain reads DAMVIQNPRYQVTQFGKPVTLSCSQTLNHNVMYWYQQKSSQAPKLLFHYYDKDFNNEADTPDNFQSRRPNTSFCFLDIRSPGLGDTAMYLCATSRDFGEVLSPLHFGNGTRLTVT.

This clonotype was counted many times. This rearrangement joins TRBV7-9 to TRBJ2-5; the D gene could be TRBD1 or TRBD2 (5 bases each). Germline CDR1 and CDR2: SEHNR and FQNEAQ (reference sequence). This CDR3 comprises 17 residues. Trimming removed 1 base at V and 4 bases at J, with 19 bases between. This CDR3 reads CASSLGNSRDERETQYF. The CDR3 coding sequence is TGTGCCAGCAGCTTAGGAAACTCCCGGGACGAAAGAGAGACCCAGTACTTC.

The chain is built from TRBV12-3 or TRBV12-4 and TRBJ2-1, with D perhaps TRBD1 (5 bases). Trimming stripped 2 bases from V and 10 bases from J, with 12 bases between. The CDR3 loop spans 13 amino acids. CDR3 coding DNA: TGTGCCAGCAGTTTAACCGGCCCAGGGGAGCAGTTCTTC. Residues: CASSLTGPGEQFF.

Worth noting for this clonotype: A much larger clone sits a single nucleotide away, making a read error possible. The chain combines TRBV7-9 with TRBJ1-5; D gene uncertain. There are 12 residues in the CDR3. Germline V gives CDR1 SEHNR, CDR2 FQNEAQ (reference sequence). CDR3 loop: CACSFADQPQHF. CDR3 sequence (DNA): TGTGCCTGCAGCTTTGCCGATCAGCCCCAGCATTTT.

At least ten counts were recorded for this clonotype. The rearrangement links TRBV27 to TRBJ2-5, with 7 bases matching TRBD1. Trimming cost V 1 base and J 2 bases; bases outside gene matches: 1. This CDR3 has 14 residues. The germline V gene encodes CDR1 MNHEY and CDR2 SMNVEV (reference sequence). The CDR3, as DNA: TGTGCCAGCAGTTTATGGGGACAGCAAGAGACCCAGTACTTC. Encoded protein: CASSLWGQQETQYF.

The rearrangement links TRBV5-6 to TRBJ1-4; 7 bases are a match to TRBD1. The CDR3 runs to 14 residues. V was pared by 2 bases and J by 5 bases, with 3 bases of the junction left unmatched. The germline gives CDR1 SGHDT, CDR2 YYEEEE. The CDR3 DNA follows: TGTGCCAGCAGCTTTCAGGGGGGGAATGAAAAACTGTTTTTT. Amino acids: CASSFQGGNEKLFF. Based on the CDR3 plus reference TRBV5-6 and TRBJ1-4, the full variable domain is DAGVTQSPTHLIKTRGQQVTLRCSPKSGHDTVSWYQQALGQGPQFIFQYYEEEERQRGNFPDRFSGHQFPNYSSELNVNALLLGDSALYLCASSFQGGNEKLFFGSGTQLSVL.

The chain joins TRBV5-1 to TRBJ2-7; 8 nucleotides match TRBD1. Germline lookup yields CDR1 SGHRS and CDR2 YFSETQ. Losses at the gene ends were 7 bases for V and 3 bases for J; bases not matched to a gene: 6. The CDR3 contains 13 residues. The CDR3 DNA is TGCGCCAGCCGGACAGGGTCGGACTACGAGCAGTACTTC. Its protein is CASRTGSDYEQYF.